A selection of T cell receptor beta chains follows, all from one sample in a study of Ad26.COV2.S vaccination and SARS-CoV-2 variants. Assay: immunoSEQ multiplex PCR; the TCRdb copy retains only in-frame clones and omits some. The repertoire has around 300,000 clones, approximately 90% of them found once; the top ten carry about 5%. The sample consisted of peripheral blood, taken in a trial of Ad26.COV2.S vaccine versus placebo. Receptors were obtained from a person aged 18 to 59 who received the Ad26.COV2.S COVID-19 vaccine or a placebo. CDR3s include the opening cysteine and the closing phenylalanine or tryptophan. A D gene is named only where the DNA matches it firmly. Some rows mark clone size as missing; the rest say once, few, many or name a class of expanded clone.

V gene,J gene,D gene,clone size,CDR3 DNA,CDR3 protein
TRBV24-1,TRBJ2-1,TRBD2,NA,TGTGCCACCAGTGAGCCGCTAGCGGGAGAAGGGAATGAGCAGTTCTTC,CATSEPLAGEGNEQFF
TRBV6-5,TRBJ1-4,NA,NA,TGTGCCAGCAGTTACTCACGGGGGAGAGGACTGTTTTTT,CASSYSRGRGLFF
TRBV5-8,TRBJ2-4,NA,NA,TGTGCCAGCCGGGGGGCCAAAAACATTCAGTACTTC,CASRGAKNIQYF
TRBV11-2,TRBJ2-7,TRBD1,NA,TGTGCCAGCAGCCTAGGGACAGGGGGGTACGAGCAGTACTTC,CASSLGTGGYEQYF
TRBV5-1,TRBJ1-6,NA,NA,TGCGCCAGCAGCTTGGACAGGACCTATAATTCACCCCTCCACTTT,CASSLDRTYNSPLHF
TRBV28,TRBJ1-4,TRBD1,NA,TGTGCCAGCAGTTTACAGGGACAGGCTAAAGAAAAACTGTTTTTT,CASSLQGQAKEKLFF
TRBV2,TRBJ2-1,NA,NA,TGTGCCAGCAGGAACCCGGGAGTGTATAATGAGCAGTTCTTC,CASRNPGVYNEQFF
TRBV7-8,TRBJ2-7,NA,NA,TGTGCCAGCAGCCAATCGGGAGTTGACGAGCAGTACTTC,CASSQSGVDEQYF
TRBV12-5,TRBJ2-6,TRBD1,NA,TGTGCTAGTGGACTCCAGACAGGGGGCGTCCTTGGTCGTAGATCTGGGGCCAACGTCCTGACTTTC,CASGLQTGGVLGRRSGANVLTF
TRBV10-3,TRBJ2-1,NA,NA,TGTGCCATCAGGCCAGCGCCGGAGAATGAGCAGTTCTTC,CAIRPAPENEQFF
TRBV11-2,TRBJ1-2,NA,NA,TGTGCCAGCAGCTTATCGGGGGCGGTTGGCTACACCTTC,CASSLSGAVGYTF
TRBV11-2,TRBJ1-5,NA,NA,TGTGCCAGCAGCTTAAACCGGGACGGCGATCAGCCCCAGCATTTT,CASSLNRDGDQPQHF
TRBV6-6,TRBJ1-2,NA,NA,TGTGCCAGCAGCTCCTCGGGGGCGCATGGCTACACCTTC,CASSSSGAHGYTF
TRBV18,TRBJ2-3,TRBD2,NA,TGTGCCAGCTCATCCAAGACTAGCGGGGGGGCCGCAGATACGCAGTATTTT,CASSSKTSGGAADTQYF
TRBV4-2,TRBJ2-2,NA,NA,TGTGCCAGCAGCCAAGATACGGACAGCTGGAACACCGGGGAGCTGTTTTTT,CASSQDTDSWNTGELFF
TRBV7-9,TRBJ2-5,NA,NA,TGTGCCAGCAGCTTAGGTGGGGAAGAGACCCAGTACTTC,CASSLGGEETQYF
TRBV24-1,TRBJ2-2,NA,NA,TGTGCCACCAGTGAGGTGGGTCCGAACACCGGGGAGCTGTTTTTT,CATSEVGPNTGELFF
TRBV9,TRBJ1-1,TRBD1,NA,TGTGCCAGCAGCCCAAGGGACAGGGCGAACACTGAAGCTTTCTTT,CASSPRDRANTEAFF
TRBV2,TRBJ2-1,TRBD2,once,TGTGCCAGCAGTGTAGAGCTAGCGGGCAAGCAGTTCTTC,CASSVELAGKQFF
TRBV2,TRBJ1-4,NA,NA,TGTGCCAGCAATCGACAGTTTGCAACTAATGAAAAACTGTTTTTT,CASNRQFATNEKLFF
TRBV6-5,TRBJ2-5,NA,NA,TGTGCCAGCAGCCAAAGTTACCAAGAGACCCAGTACTTC,CASSQSYQETQYF
TRBV18,TRBJ1-2,NA,once,TGTGCCAGCTCACCACCAGGGAAACCCCTTGGCTACACCTTC,CASSPPGKPLGYTF
TRBV5-6,TRBJ1-6,NA,NA,TGTGCCAGCAGCTATCAGGGACAAATCGCCCCCTATAATTCACCCCTCCACTTT,CASSYQGQIAPYNSPLHF
TRBV7-3,TRBJ2-5,TRBD2,NA,TGTGCCAGCAGCTCTCGGGGGGGTATTCAAGAGACCCAGTACTTC,CASSSRGGIQETQYF
TRBV5-4,TRBJ2-2,NA,NA,TGTGCCAGCAGCTTGAGGGATGGGGAGCTGTTTTTT,CASSLRDGELFF
TRBV6-5,TRBJ1-5,NA,NA,TGTGCCAGCAGTTGGGGACGGAGTAGCAATCAGCCCCAGCATTTT,CASSWGRSSNQPQHF
TRBV9,TRBJ2-2,TRBD2,NA,TGTGCCAGCAGCGTAGACGGCGGGAGCGCAGTCCAGAACACCGGGGAGCTGTTTTTT,CASSVDGGSAVQNTGELFF
TRBV6-6,TRBJ1-6,NA,NA,TGTGCCAGCAGTTACCCCGGGGGGCAAAATTCACCCCTCCACTTT,CASSYPGGQNSPLHF
TRBV5-1,TRBJ2-1,TRBD2,once,TGCGCCAGCAGCTCAGTAGCGGGAGACAATGAGCAGTTCTTC,CASSSVAGDNEQFF
TRBV3-1/TRBV3-2,TRBJ2-1,TRBD2,NA,TGTGCCAGCAGCCGGACCGGGACTAGCGGAAACAATGAGCAGTTCTTC,CASSRTGTSGNNEQFF
TRBV4-3,TRBJ2-1,TRBD1,NA,TGCGCCAGCAGCCAGACCAGGGGGACCTACCTCAATGAGCAGTTCTTC,CASSQTRGTYLNEQFF
TRBV6-5,TRBJ1-2,TRBD1,once,TGTGCCAGCAGAAGCGACAGGGCTCGTGGCTACACCTTC,CASRSDRARGYTF
TRBV18,TRBJ2-3,TRBD2,NA,TGTGCCAGCTCACAAGCTAGACTAGCGGGAGACACAGATACGCAGTATTTT,CASSQARLAGDTDTQYF
TRBV7-9,TRBJ1-1,TRBD1,NA,TGTGCCAGCAGCTTAGGCAGGGGGCAGTACACTGAAGCTTTCTTT,CASSLGRGQYTEAFF
TRBV13,TRBJ2-1,TRBD2,once,TGTGCCAGCAGCCCCCCCAAAGCGGGATTCAGCAATGAGCAGTTCTTC,CASSPPKAGFSNEQFF
TRBV4-1,TRBJ1-1,NA,NA,TGCGCCAGCAGCCAAGATTTGATTGGTGTAGAAGCTTTCTTT,CASSQDLIGVEAFF
TRBV28,TRBJ2-5,NA,NA,TGTGCCAGCAGTTTATTGGATGAGACCCAGTACTTC,CASSLLDETQYF
TRBV5-1,TRBJ2-7,TRBD2,NA,TGCGCCAGCAGCTCGGACAGACTAGCGGGAGTCGAGCAGTACTTC,CASSSDRLAGVEQYF
TRBV4-1,TRBJ2-3,NA,NA,TGCGCCAGCAGCCAAGTCAAGCCCCGACGGAACCGATACCTCACAGATACGCAGTATTTT,CASSQVKPRRNRYLTDTQYF
TRBV12-3/TRBV12-4,TRBJ2-7,NA,many,TGTGCCAGTAAGACCCCGGTCTCCTACGAGCAGTACTTC,CASKTPVSYEQYF
TRBV3-1/TRBV3-2,TRBJ2-7,NA,NA,TGTGCCAGCAGCCCATCAGATGGGTTGCAGCAGTACTTC,CASSPSDGLQQYF
TRBV9,TRBJ1-1,NA,NA,TGTGCCAGCAGTAAAACGGTGAACACTGAAGCTTTCTTT,CASSKTVNTEAFF
TRBV6-5,TRBJ1-4,TRBD1,NA,TGTGCCAGCAGTTACTCAGGGACAGGGGGGAATGAAAAACTGTTTTTT,CASSYSGTGGNEKLFF
TRBV5-6,TRBJ2-2,NA,NA,TGTGCCAGCAGCCCCATGGGCCTTCGCAGCACCGGGGAGCTGTTTTTT,CASSPMGLRSTGELFF
TRBV28,TRBJ2-7,TRBD2,NA,TGTGCCAGCACCGTTGCGGGGACTAGCGGGAGCTACGAGCAGTACTTC,CASTVAGTSGSYEQYF
TRBV7-2,TRBJ1-5,NA,NA,TGTGCCAGCAGCTTAGGACAGCTGGGTCAGCCCCAGCATTTT,CASSLGQLGQPQHF
TRBV28,TRBJ2-7,NA,NA,TGTGCCAGCAGTGTCTCCTACGAGCAGTACTTC,CASSVSYEQYF
TRBV4-3,TRBJ1-4,NA,NA,TGCGCCAGCAGCCAGTGGACAGACGCAACTAATGAAAAACTGTTTTTT,CASSQWTDATNEKLFF
TRBV13,TRBJ2-7,NA,NA,TGTGCCAGCAGCTCCAGGGCGCGATACCCCTACGAGCAGTACTTC,CASSSRARYPYEQYF
TRBV28,TRBJ2-2,TRBD1,NA,TGTGCCAGCAGCTACGACAGGGGGTACACCGGGGAGCTGTTTTTT,CASSYDRGYTGELFF
TRBV6-1,TRBJ2-5,TRBD1,NA,TGTGCCAGCAGTGATCAGGACAGGGACGCCCAAGAGACCCAGTACTTC,CASSDQDRDAQETQYF
TRBV7-9,TRBJ2-7,NA,NA,TGTGCCAGCAGCTTTCGACTCCTAGAGCAGTACTTC,CASSFRLLEQYF
TRBV18,TRBJ2-3,TRBD1,NA,TGTGCCAGCTCACCGGGACAGGGGAGGGGCACAGATACGCAGTATTTT,CASSPGQGRGTDTQYF
TRBV10-3,TRBJ2-7,NA,NA,TGTGCCATCAGTGAGCCCAGCAGGGGTTACGAGCAGTACTTC,CAISEPSRGYEQYF
TRBV29-1,TRBJ1-1,NA,NA,TGCAGCGTTGAAGGGGTCGGTAACACTGAAGCTTTCTTT,CSVEGVGNTEAFF
TRBV7-3,TRBJ1-2,TRBD1,few,TGTGCCAGCAGCTTGGCGGAGGGGGCGATAGATGGCTACACCTTC,CASSLAEGAIDGYTF
TRBV9,TRBJ2-3,NA,NA,TGTGCCAGCGGACAAACAGGGATTAGCACAGATACGCAGTATTTT,CASGQTGISTDTQYF
TRBV20-1,TRBJ2-3,NA,NA,TGCAGTGCTAGTCAGTCGCAAGATACGCAGTATTTT,CSASQSQDTQYF
TRBV28,TRBJ2-1,TRBD2,NA,TGTGCCAGCAGCCCCAGCGGGAGTGAGTGGTCCTACAATGAGCAGTTCTTC,CASSPSGSEWSYNEQFF